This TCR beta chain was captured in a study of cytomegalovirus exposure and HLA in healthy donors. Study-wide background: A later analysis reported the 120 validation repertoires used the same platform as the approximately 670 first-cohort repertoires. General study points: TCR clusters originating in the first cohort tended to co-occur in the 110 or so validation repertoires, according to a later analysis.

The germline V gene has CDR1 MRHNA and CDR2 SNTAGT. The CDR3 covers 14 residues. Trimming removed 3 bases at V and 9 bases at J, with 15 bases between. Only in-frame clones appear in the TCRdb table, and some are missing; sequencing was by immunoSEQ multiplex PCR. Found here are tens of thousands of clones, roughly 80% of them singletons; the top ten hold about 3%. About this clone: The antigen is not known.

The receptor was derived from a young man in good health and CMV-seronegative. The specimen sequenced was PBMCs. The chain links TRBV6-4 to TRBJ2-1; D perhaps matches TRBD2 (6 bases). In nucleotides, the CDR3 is TGTGCCAGCAGTGAAGGCGGGGAGTGGGGTGAGCAGTTCTTC. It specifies CASSEGGEWGEQFF.